One sample yielded the 3 T cell receptor beta chains listed below, sequenced in a study of blood T cell repertoires in COVID-19. Some clones are missing from TCRdb's copy, which holds only in-frame ones; the method was immunoSEQ multiplex PCR. The sample records about 110,000 clones, nearly 90% being singletons. Sequenced: peripheral blood. All receptors come from a human donor in a cohort sampled during active COVID-19.

This chain connects TRBV27 to TRBJ2-3, with D possibly TRBD2 on 7 matching bases. The germline V gene has CDR1 MNHEY and CDR2 SMNVEV (reference sequence). V was pared by 1 base and J by 2 bases, with 22 bases between. CDR3 length: 19 amino acids. The chain's CDR3 is CASSLLGGGERGSTDTQYF. The CDR3 DNA follows: TGTGCCAGCAGTTTATTAGGAGGGGGTGAGCGGGGTTCCACAGATACGCAGTATTTT.

The sample holds a few counts of this clone. The V call is TRBV7-9, the J call TRBJ1-1; TRBD1 agrees at 8 bases. CDR1 and CDR2 from the germline V gene are SEHNR and FQNEAQ (reference sequence). V dropped 2 bases and J dropped 5; count of bases not matched to a gene: 7. CDR3 length equals 15 residues. The CDR3 sequence: CASSLTDRGGTEAFF. The CDR3, as DNA: TGTGCCAGCAGCTTAACAGACAGGGGAGGTACTGAAGCTTTCTTT.

V usage is TRBV28 and J usage is TRBJ1-4, with D uncertain. CDR1 MDHEN and CDR2 SYDVKM come from the germline V gene. Trimming shortened V by 5 bases and J by 0 bases, and 7 bases separated the two germline ends. The CDR3 contains 14 residues. The CDR3: CASSPHATNEKLFF. The CDR3 DNA sequence: TGTGCCAGCAGTCCACATGCAACTAATGAAAAACTGTTTTTT.